This TCR beta chain appears in the sequencing data of a study of lymphopenia after photon versus proton radiotherapy (dated by TCRdb to between 2018 and 2021). About the study as a whole: Photon and proton radiation therapy were compared by the study for their immunological effects in patients with gastrointestinal tumors who developed high-grade lymphopenia. The 20 or so patients in the cohort had gastrointestinal tumors, were treated with either photon or proton therapy, and subsequently developed lymphopenia. The study aimed to characterize how the two radiation modalities differ in their impact on the immune system. General conclusions and limits of the study: The survival association was assessed only in patients who died, and the authors presented better survival with proton therapy as a possibility rather than a demonstrated result. During treatment, patients who received photon therapy lost naive T cells and TCR diversity and gained effector/memory populations, whereas patients who received proton therapy remained relatively stable. Across the cohort, among patients who died, a greater drop in TCR diversity after the nadir was inversely correlated with overall survival time. After the lymphocyte count nadir, repertoires from photon-treated patients showed oligoclonal expansion, particularly of CD8+ Temra cells, and this expansion drove the decline in diversity.

After removal of 1 base from V and 10 bases from J, the junction retains 6 bases not matched to a gene. Based on the germline V gene, the CDR1 and CDR2 sequences are SGHDN and FVKESK. From cysteine to phenylalanine, the CDR3 is 14 amino acids long. This entry keeps only the CDR3 DNA: 42 bases, framed from base 1. Library prep was done by the immunoSEQ multiplex PCR assay. T cell repertoires were profiled by deep sequencing of rearranged TCR beta loci, alongside multiparametric flow cytometry. TCRdb retrieved this table from immuneACCESS and kept in-frame rearrangements only. Not all clones are present; in checked studies, unresolved V genes account for under half, and no reason is known for the remainder. Across this sample there are under 65,000 clones, with about 81% seen only once. The top ten hold around 2.1% of the sample. This clone has only a few counts. Its target antigen remains unknown. No base qualities exist here, and no much larger clone lies one base off it.

This clonotype was obtained from a man aged 60 to 69 with pancreatic cancer. The V and J genes are TRBV14 and TRBJ2-1, with 8 bases aligning to TRBD2. The sample consisted of peripheral blood, taken from a patient treated with proton-based radiotherapy. For the CDR3, the sequence is CASSQVYGGGEQFF. The DNA is TGTGCCAGCAGCCAAGTGTACGGCGGGGGGGAGCAGTTCTTC.